The TCR beta chain described here comes from a study of spatial heterogeneity in lung cancer. On the study more broadly: Sequencing consistently turned up more beta-chain sequences than alpha-chain sequences. The library had UMIs, and each TCR and UMI pair averaged more than ten raw reads.

Notes on this clonotype: Its antigen is not known.

CDR3 size: 16 residues. Deletions cut 1 base from V and 0 bases from J, with 10 bases between. Germline values: CDR1 SGHTA, CDR2 FQGNSA. Study results and limitations: Tumor mutation counts were tracked by expanded intratumoral alpha and beta TCR counts.

TCR cDNA molecules were tagged individually, and each one carried a unique molecular identifier. TCRdb reprocessed the 5' RACE reads with MiXCR, giving one entry per CDR3 protein. In the table there are roughly 17,000 distinct CDR3 sequences, about 6.5% of which are singletons. Indicated time point: sample taken at primary tumor resection. The specimen was lung tumor tissue, collected at surgery. The receptor comes from a female donor with early-stage non-small cell lung cancer. The V gene is TRBV7-2, the J gene TRBJ2-1; no definite D call. CDR3 sequence (DNA): TGTGCCAGCAGCTTAGTGGCTTCCTCCTCCTACAATGAGCAGTTCTTC. This encodes CASSLVASSSYNEQFF.